The clone carrying this TCR beta chain is a singleton in its sample. Its antigen is as yet unknown. This sample is drawn from a study of prognosis after radiotherapy for stage I lung cancer. Study-wide background: Distant metastasis occurred in several patients at a median of about seven months after radiotherapy, while about 15 showed no significant progression. Findings of the study overall: Samples before stereotactic body radiation therapy had more unique TCR clones (median around 10,000 versus 6,900).

From genomic DNA, TCR beta CDR3 was amplified by two-round multiplex PCR. First-round PCR used primers specific to each TRBV and TRBJ gene. TCRdb ran MiXCR on the multiplex PCR reads and lists one entry per CDR3 protein. The sample holds about 22,000 distinct CDR3 sequences, approximately 45% seen once. Per germline, CDR1 MNHEY and CDR2 SMNVEV (reference sequence). Trimming removed 7 bases from V and 5 bases from J, with 25 bases in between. The CDR3 has 17 residues. Investigators drew roughly 6 milliliters of peripheral blood at each of two time points. The sample was PBMCs, taken before or after stereotactic body radiation therapy (not recorded which). The TCR was taken from a donor aged 50 or older with non-small cell lung cancer. This chain joins TRBV27 and TRBJ2-3; the D gene is possibly TRBD2 (6 bases). As DNA, the CDR3 is TGTGCCAGCATGCCTCCTCCCGGGACTTTCAACCTAGATACGCAGTATTTT. This codes for CASMPPPGTFNLDTQYF.